These T cell receptor beta chains were read from a single sample in a study of control samples from healthy donors and cancer patients. The protocol was immunoSEQ multiplex PCR, while the TCRdb copy is restricted to in-frame clones and leaves out a portion. The sample consists of roughly 120,000 clones, roughly 92% of them appearing once. Sequenced material: blood. The receptors were sampled from a young man in good health. Each CDR3 is given with its conserved first and last residue. The D gene is left open where the match is weak. The size entry is marked missing in some rows and otherwise reads once, few, many or a size class.

J gene,clone size,V gene,D gene,CDR3 DNA,CDR3 protein
TRBJ1-2,-,TRBV29-1,-,TGCAGTTCTCGGGTCGGTAACTATGGCTACACCTTC,CSSRVGNYGYTF
TRBJ1-5,-,TRBV19,TRBD1,TGTGCCAGTAGTACGGGACAGGTCTATCAGCCCCAGCATTTT,CASSTGQVYQPQHF
TRBJ1-2,-,TRBV7-9,-,TGTGCCAGCAGCTTAGGCAGTCTATATGGCTACACCTTC,CASSLGSLYGYTF
TRBJ1-5,-,TRBV15,TRBD1,TGTGCCACCAGCCGAGGGACAGCCGATAGCAATCAGCCCCAGCATTTT,CATSRGTADSNQPQHF
TRBJ2-5,-,TRBV5-4,TRBD1,TGTGCCAGCAGGACGGGACAGGTGAAACAAGAGACCCAGTACTTC,CASRTGQVKQETQYF
TRBJ1-1,once,TRBV10-2,-,TGCGCCAGCAGTTCAAGACCCACTGAAGCTTTCTTT,CASSSRPTEAFF
TRBJ1-1,-,TRBV6-5,-,TGTGCCAGCAGGGAGGACCGGGCGAGGAACACTGAAGCTTTCTTT,CASREDRARNTEAFF
TRBJ1-4,-,TRBV19,TRBD1,TGTGCCAGTAGTATAGGGAAGGGGGCGAATGAAAAACTGTTTTTT,CASSIGKGANEKLFF
TRBJ2-2,-,TRBV19,TRBD2,TGTGCCAGTAGTATAAATGGCGGGGGGGCAGGGGAGCTGTTTTTT,CASSINGGGAGELFF
TRBJ2-5,-,TRBV27,-,TGTGCCAGCAGTTTATCCCCCTCGGCGGGCCTCGAGACCCAGTACTTC,CASSLSPSAGLETQYF
TRBJ1-6,-,TRBV2,-,TGTGCCAGCAGGCACGGGTCAGACTATAATTCACCCCTCCACTTT,CASRHGSDYNSPLHF
TRBJ2-2,-,TRBV24-1,-,TGTGCCACCAGGGAGGGGCTTGAGCTGTTTTTT,CATREGLELFF
TRBJ2-1,-,TRBV9,-,TGTGCCAGCAGCGTGAACCCCGGGACTTGGGGGTTCTTC,CASSVNPGTWGFF
TRBJ1-3,-,TRBV27,-,TGTGCCAGCAGTTCCTCAGGGTTCTCTGGAAACACCATATATTTT,CASSSSGFSGNTIYF
TRBJ2-7,-,TRBV6-1,-,TGTGCCAGCAGTGAAGCTGGCAGCTTTTACTACGAGCAGTACTTC,CASSEAGSFYYEQYF
TRBJ2-1,-,TRBV5-4,TRBD1,TGTGCCAGCAGCTTCCTAACCGGGACAGGGAACAATGAGCAGTTCTTC,CASSFLTGTGNNEQFF
TRBJ2-1,-,TRBV3-1/TRBV3-2,TRBD1,TGTGCCAGCAGCCAAGGCAAATCGGGGACAGGGGGCAGGGATGAGCAGTTCTTC,CASSQGKSGTGGRDEQFF
TRBJ1-4,-,TRBV2,-,TGTGCCAGCAGGGGAACGACAGTCATTTATGGAAAACTGTTTTTT,CASRGTTVIYGKLFF
TRBJ1-1,few,TRBV10-3,TRBD1,TGTGCCATCACAGGGACAGGGGTCGCCACTGAAGCTTTCTTT,CAITGTGVATEAFF
TRBJ1-6,-,TRBV11-2,-,TGTGCCAGCAGCCCCCAAAGGGGGACCTATAATTCACCCCTCCACTTT,CASSPQRGTYNSPLHF
TRBJ1-3,-,TRBV11-2,-,TGTGCCAGCAGCTCCCCAAAAGACACCATATATTTT,CASSSPKDTIYF
TRBJ1-5,few,TRBV4-2,-,TGTGCCAGCAGCCCGGAGGGTACAGGACACAATCAGCCCCAGCATTTT,CASSPEGTGHNQPQHF